This T cell receptor beta chain appears in the sequencing data of a study of response to subunit inactivated influenza vaccine. Whole-study findings and limits: Every seasonal influenza vaccination brings in few new T cells, the authors suggested.

On this clonotype itself: The antigen is unknown.

A single record per CDR3 protein comes from TCRdb applying MiXCR to the RT-PCR reads. The table has 650,000 to 800,000 distinct CDR3 sequences, around 14% seen once. Trimming took 2 bases from V and 0 from J; bases not matched to a gene: 10. Germline CDR1 is SGHRS and CDR2 is YFSETQ. The CDR3 contains 19 residues. The sequence derives from a man aged 45-65 years who received an inactivated influenza vaccine. The sample was PBMCs from blood, taken 14 to 15 days before vaccination. V usage is TRBV5-1 and J usage is TRBJ2-1, with TRBD2 matching 11 bases. The CDR3 spells CASSFAGTSGASSYNEQFF. The CDR3 DNA follows: TGCGCCAGCAGCTTCGCAGGGACTAGCGGAGCTAGCTCCTACAATGAGCAGTTCTTC.